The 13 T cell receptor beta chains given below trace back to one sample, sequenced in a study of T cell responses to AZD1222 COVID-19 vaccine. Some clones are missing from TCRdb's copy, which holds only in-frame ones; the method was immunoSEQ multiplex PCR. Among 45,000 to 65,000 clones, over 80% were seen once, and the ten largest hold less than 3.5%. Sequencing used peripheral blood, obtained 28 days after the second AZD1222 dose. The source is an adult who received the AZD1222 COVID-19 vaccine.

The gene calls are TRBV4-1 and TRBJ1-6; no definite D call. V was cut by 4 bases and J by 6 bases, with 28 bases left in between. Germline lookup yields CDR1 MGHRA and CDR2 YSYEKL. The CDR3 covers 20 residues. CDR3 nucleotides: TGCGCCAGCAGCCTCCAACCTTCCTCAGCCGATCGGCTAACTAATTCACCCCTCCACTTT. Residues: CASSLQPSSADRLTNSPLHF.

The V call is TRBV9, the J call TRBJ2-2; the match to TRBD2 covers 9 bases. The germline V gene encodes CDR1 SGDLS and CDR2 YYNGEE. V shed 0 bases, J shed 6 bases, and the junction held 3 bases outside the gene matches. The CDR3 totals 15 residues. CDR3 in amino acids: CASSVGGTSSGELFF. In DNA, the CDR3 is TGTGCCAGCAGCGTAGGGGGGACTAGCTCCGGGGAGCTGTTTTTT.

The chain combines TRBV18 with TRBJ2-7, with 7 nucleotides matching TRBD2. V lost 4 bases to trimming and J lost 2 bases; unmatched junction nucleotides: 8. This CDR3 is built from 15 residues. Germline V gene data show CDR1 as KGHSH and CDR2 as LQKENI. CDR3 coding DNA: TGTGCCAGCTCACTCCTAGCGGCGGGAACCTACGAGCAGTACTTC. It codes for CASSLLAAGTYEQYF.

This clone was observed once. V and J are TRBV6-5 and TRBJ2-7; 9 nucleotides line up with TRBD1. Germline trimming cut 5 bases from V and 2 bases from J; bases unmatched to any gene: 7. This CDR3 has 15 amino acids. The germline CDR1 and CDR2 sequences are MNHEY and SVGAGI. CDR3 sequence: CASSPSWDRAYEQYF. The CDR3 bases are TGTGCCAGCAGTCCGTCCTGGGACAGGGCCTACGAGCAGTACTTC.

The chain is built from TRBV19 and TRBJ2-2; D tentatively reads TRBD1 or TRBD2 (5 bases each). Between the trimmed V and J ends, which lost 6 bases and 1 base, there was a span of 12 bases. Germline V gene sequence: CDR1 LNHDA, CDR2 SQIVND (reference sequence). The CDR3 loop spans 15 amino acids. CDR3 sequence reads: CASSPGRRNTGELFF. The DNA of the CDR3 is TGTGCCAGTAGCCCGGGACGTAGGAACACCGGGGAGCTGTTTTTT.

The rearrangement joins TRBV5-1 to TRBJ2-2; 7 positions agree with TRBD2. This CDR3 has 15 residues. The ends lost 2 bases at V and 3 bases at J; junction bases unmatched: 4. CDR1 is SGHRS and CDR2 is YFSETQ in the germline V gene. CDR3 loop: CASSFGAGDTGELFF. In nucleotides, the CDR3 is TGCGCCAGCAGCTTCGGGGCGGGAGACACCGGGGAGCTGTTTTTT.

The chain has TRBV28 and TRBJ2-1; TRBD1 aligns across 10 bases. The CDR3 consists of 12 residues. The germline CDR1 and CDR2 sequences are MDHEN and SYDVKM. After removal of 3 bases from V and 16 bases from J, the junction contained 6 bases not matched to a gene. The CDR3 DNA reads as TGTGCCAGCAGTTTCCGGGACAGGGGTGAATTCTTC. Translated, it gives CASSFRDRGEFF.

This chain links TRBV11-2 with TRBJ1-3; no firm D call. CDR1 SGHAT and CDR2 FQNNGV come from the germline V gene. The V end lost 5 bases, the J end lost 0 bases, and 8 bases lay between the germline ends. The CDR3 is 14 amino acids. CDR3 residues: CASSAAGSGNTIYF. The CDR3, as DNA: TGTGCCAGCAGCGCCGCGGGCTCTGGAAACACCATATATTTT.

CDR3 DNA sequence: TGCGCCAGCAGCTTGGATGTCCTCTCGGAAGAGACCCAGTACTTC. Protein: CASSLDVLSEETQYF. The rearrangement joins TRBV5-1 to TRBJ2-5; D gene ambiguous. Deletions cut 0 bases from V and 3 bases from J, with 12 bases between. Germline assignment: CDR1 SGHRS and CDR2 YFSETQ. This CDR3 is 15 amino acids long.

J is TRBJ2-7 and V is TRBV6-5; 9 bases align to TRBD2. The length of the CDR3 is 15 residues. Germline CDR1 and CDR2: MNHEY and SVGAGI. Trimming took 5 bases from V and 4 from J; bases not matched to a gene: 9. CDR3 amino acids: CASSRGAGGPYEQYF. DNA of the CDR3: TGTGCCAGCAGTCGCGGGGCGGGAGGGCCTTACGAGCAGTACTTC.

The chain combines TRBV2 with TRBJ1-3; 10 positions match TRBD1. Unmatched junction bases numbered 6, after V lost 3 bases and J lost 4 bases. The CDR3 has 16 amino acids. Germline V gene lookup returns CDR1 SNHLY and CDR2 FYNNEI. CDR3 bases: TGTGCCAGCAGTGACCGGGACAGGGGATCGGGAAACACCATATATTTT. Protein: CASSDRDRGSGNTIYF.

The CDR3 protein is CASSLPAPGETQYF. CDR3 DNA sequence: TGCGCCAGCAGCTTGCCAGCCCCGGGGGAGACCCAGTACTTC. The V call is TRBV5-1, the J call TRBJ2-5; D might be TRBD2 (5 bases). The CDR3 runs to 14 residues. Trimming removed 1 base from V and 5 bases from J, with 12 bases in between. Germline V gene lookup returns CDR1 SGHRS and CDR2 YFSETQ. Looking up the rest from reference TRBV5-1 and TRBJ2-5 gives the full variable domain: KAGVTQTPRYLIKTRGQQVTLSCSPISGHRSVSWYQQTPGQGLQFLFEYFSETQRNKGNFPGRFSGRQFSNSRSEMNVSTLELGDSALYLCASSLPAPGETQYFGPGTRLLVL.

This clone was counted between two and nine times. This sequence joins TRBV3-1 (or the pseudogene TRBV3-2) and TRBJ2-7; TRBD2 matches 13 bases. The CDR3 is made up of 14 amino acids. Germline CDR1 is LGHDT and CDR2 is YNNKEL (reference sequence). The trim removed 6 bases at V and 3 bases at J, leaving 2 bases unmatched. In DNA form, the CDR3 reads TGTGCCAGCAGTCGACTAGCGGGGGGCTACGAGCAGTACTTC. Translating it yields CASSRLAGGYEQYF.